This T cell receptor beta chain was profiled in a study of blood T cell repertoires in COVID-19. In the study overall: Samples representing acute and convalescent COVID-19 were sourced from the United States, Italy and Spain. T cells, B-cell-depleted T cells, or PBMCs supplied cDNA or gDNA.

This CDR3 contains 15 residues. The germline V and J ends were trimmed by 1 base and 5 bases, with 14 bases remaining between them. CDR1 is SEHNR, CDR2 FQNEAQ, per germline (reference sequence). Original analysis: Estimated nucleated cell counts came from reference gene primer amplification. The assay was immunoSEQ multiplex PCR, and TCRdb's table has in-frame clones only and misses some. The V and J calls and clone size come from that table; D and trimming were worked out from the DNA. The table includes 150,000 to 200,000 clones, around four fifths detected once. The TCR comes from a woman aged 30 to 39 with acute or convalescent COVID-19. The sequencing input was peripheral blood. The chain employs TRBV7-9 and TRBJ1-2; D gene ambiguous. CDR3 in amino acids: CASSLGAGGGYGYTF. In nucleotides, the CDR3 is TGTGCCAGCAGCTTAGGGGCAGGAGGCGGATATGGCTACACCTTC.